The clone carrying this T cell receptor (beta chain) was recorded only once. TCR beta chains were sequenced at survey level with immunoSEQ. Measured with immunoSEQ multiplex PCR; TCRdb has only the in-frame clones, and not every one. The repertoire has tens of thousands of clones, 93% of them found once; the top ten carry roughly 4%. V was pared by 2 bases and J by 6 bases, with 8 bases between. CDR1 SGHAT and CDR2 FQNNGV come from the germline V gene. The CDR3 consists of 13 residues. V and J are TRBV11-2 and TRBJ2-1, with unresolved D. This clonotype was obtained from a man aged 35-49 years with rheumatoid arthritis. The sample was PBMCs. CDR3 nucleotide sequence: TGTGCCAGCAGCTTAAGTATGGCCAATGAGCAGTTCTTC. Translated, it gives CASSLSMANEQFF.